This entry concerns a single T cell receptor (beta chain). Per the study methods: Amplifying reference gene primers gave estimates of nucleated cell counts. TCRdb's table, derived via immunoSEQ multiplex PCR, lists solely in-frame clones and lacks some. V and J calls and clone size are as listed in that table; D and trimming were resolved from the DNA. This table has about 26,000 clones, more than 85% appearing once. This sample is drawn from a study of blood T cell repertoires in COVID-19. The wider study: The origin of the acute and convalescent COVID-19 samples was the United States, Italy and Spain. Sample material is recorded as cDNA or gDNA derived from T cells, B-cell-depleted T cells, or PBMCs.

The CDR3 contains 15 residues. Germline V lookup: CDR1 MGHDK, CDR2 SYGVNS. V gave up 3 bases and J gave up 1 base; unmatched junction bases: 4. The sequence derives from a human donor in a cohort sampled during active COVID-19. Sequencing used peripheral blood. V and J are TRBV25-1 and TRBJ2-7; 9 bases line up with TRBD2. The CDR3 nucleotides are TGTGCCAGCAGTGATCCTAGCGGGATATCCTACGAGCAGTACTTC. It specifies CASSDPSGISYEQYF.